This paragraph reports one T cell receptor beta chain. Its matching antigen is unknown. This entry comes from a study of T cell repertoires in cytomegalovirus infection. V lost 0 bases to trimming and J lost 2 bases, with 7 bases between them. The CDR3 runs 14 residues. The germline V gene encodes CDR1 SGHNT and CDR2 YENEEA. TCRdb used MiXCR to reprocess the reads, holding one entry per CDR3 protein. Here the sample spans about 500,000 distinct CDR3 sequences, roughly a third being singletons. The TCR originated in a human donor in good health (CMV status not recorded). Some clones in this sample may be carry-over from other donors' samples. The sample here was cultured PBMCs, taken from culture after CMV antigen stimulation. The V and J genes are TRBV11-3 and TRBJ2-5; D is ambiguous. CDR3 DNA sequence: TGTGCCAGCAGCTTAGAATTCGGGCAAGAGACCCAGTACTTC. Protein sequence: CASSLEFGQETQYF.